These T cell receptor beta chains were read from a single sample in a study. Sequenced by immunoSEQ multiplex PCR; TCRdb stores in-frame clones only, minus some. This table has about 50,000 clones, roughly 93% appearing once. The sample comprised PBMCs. These TCRs come from a man aged 35-49 years with rheumatoid arthritis. Both conserved end residues are part of each CDR3. A D gene is named only where the DNA matches it firmly. Where a row states a size, it is once, few, many or the class of an expanded clone; other rows omit it.

j_call d_call clone_size v_call cdr3_aa cdr3_nt
TRBJ2-7 . . TRBV3-1/TRBV3-2 CATKGDYPYEQYF TGTGCCACCAAGGGGGACTACCCCTACGAGCAGTACTTC
TRBJ1-1 TRBD1 . TRBV6-6 CASSPRDRGHTEAFF TGTGCCAGCAGCCCCAGGGACAGGGGGCATACTGAAGCTTTCTTT
TRBJ2-3 TRBD1 once TRBV19 CASTSSTGGTDTQYF TGTGCCAGTACCTCTTCAACAGGGGGCACAGATACGCAGTATTTT
TRBJ2-7 . . TRBV2 CASSEARVAQSSYEQYF TGTGCCAGCAGTGAAGCGCGGGTAGCCCAGAGCTCCTACGAGCAGTACTTC
TRBJ2-7 . . TRBV5-6 CASSFFGNYYEQYF TGTGCCAGCAGCTTCTTCGGGAACTACTACGAGCAGTACTTC
TRBJ1-5 TRBD1 . TRBV28 CATRRRTVQARTGRTHQPQHF TGTGCCACCCGGAGACGGACAGTGCAGGCCCGGACAGGGAGGACGCATCAGCCCCAGCATTTT
TRBJ1-1 . few TRBV5-6 CASSLFGTEAFF TGTGCCAGCAGCTTGTTTGGGACTGAAGCTTTCTTT
TRBJ1-1 TRBD1 . TRBV15 CATSRPPGTGNTEAFF TGTGCCACCAGCAGACCGCCCGGGACAGGGAACACTGAAGCTTTCTTT
TRBJ1-1 TRBD1 . TRBV3-1/TRBV3-2 CASSQRTGTGNTEAFF TGTGCCAGCAGCCAAAGGACTGGGACAGGGAACACTGAAGCTTTCTTT
TRBJ2-7 . . TRBV11-1 CASSLGGGLPLEQYF TGTGCCAGCAGCTTAGGGGGAGGCCTTCCCCTCGAGCAGTACTTC
TRBJ2-1 TRBD2 once TRBV4-3 CASSQEGTSGYNEQFF TGCGCCAGCAGCCAAGAAGGGACTAGCGGGTACAATGAGCAGTTCTTC
TRBJ1-1 . . TRBV29-1 CSVLQGYMNTEAFF TGCAGCGTTTTACAGGGATACATGAACACTGAAGCTTTCTTT
TRBJ2-1 . . TRBV5-1 CASNRESSYNEQFF TGCGCCAGCAATCGAGAAAGCTCCTACAATGAGCAGTTCTTC
TRBJ1-2 TRBD1 . TRBV7-8 CASSLAGTGGVYGYTF TGTGCCAGCAGCTTAGCCGGGACAGGGGGCGTCTATGGCTACACCTTC
TRBJ1-4 TRBD1 . TRBV18 CASSPIQQGDEKLFF TGTGCCAGCTCACCAATCCAGCAGGGGGATGAAAAACTGTTTTTT
TRBJ2-5 TRBD2 . TRBV12-3/TRBV12-4 CASSLGLLETQYF TGTGCCAGCAGTTTGGGACTATTGGAGACCCAGTACTTC
TRBJ1-1 TRBD1 . TRBV6-5 CASGQGLEAFF TGTGCCAGCGGACAGGGCCTTGAAGCTTTCTTT
TRBJ2-7 . . TRBV14 CASSHGGEQYF TGTGCCAGCAGCCATGGGGGAGAGCAGTACTTC
TRBJ2-5 TRBD2 once TRBV2 CASSVWEGETQYF TGTGCCAGCAGTGTTTGGGAGGGAGAGACCCAGTACTTC
TRBJ2-5 . . TRBV7-9 CAISLGRVYETQYF TGTGCCATCAGTCTAGGCAGGGTTTATGAGACCCAGTACTTC
TRBJ2-7 . once TRBV27 CASSLKLGHNSYEQYF TGTGCCAGCAGTTTGAAGCTCGGACACAACTCCTACGAGCAGTACTTC
TRBJ2-1 . few TRBV5-3 CARSTEQFF TGTGCCAGAAGCACCGAGCAGTTCTTC
TRBJ2-5 . . TRBV7-3 CASIYLTGLQETQYF TGTGCCAGCATCTACCTCACCGGGCTCCAAGAGACCCAGTACTTC
TRBJ1-3 . . TRBV7-2 CASSSWSATGNTIYF TGTGCCAGCAGCTCCTGGAGCGCGACTGGAAACACCATATATTTT
TRBJ1-5 TRBD1 . TRBV27 CASSSGQGIFSNQPQHF TGTGCCAGCAGTTCGGGACAGGGAATTTTTAGCAATCAGCCCCAGCATTTT
TRBJ2-7 . once TRBV19 CASSIDYEQYF TGTGCCAGTAGTATCGACTACGAGCAGTACTTC
TRBJ1-1 TRBD1 . TRBV29-1 CRVGVGTVNTEAFF TGCAGGGTGGGAGTAGGGACAGTGAACACTGAAGCTTTCTTT
TRBJ2-7 TRBD2 . TRBV11-2 CASSLTSGSTYEQYF TGTGCCAGCAGTCTGACTAGCGGGAGTACCTACGAGCAGTACTTC
TRBJ1-2 TRBD1 . TRBV29-1 CSVLRPSGQGASYGYTF TGCAGCGTGCTGAGGCCCTCGGGACAGGGGGCTTCGTATGGCTACACCTTC
TRBJ2-7 . . TRBV14 CASSQGQKISYEQYF TGTGCCAGCAGCCAAGGGCAGAAAATCTCCTACGAGCAGTACTTC
TRBJ1-6 TRBD1 . TRBV5-1 CASSLEQGAIRNSPLHF TGCGCCAGCAGCTTGGAACAGGGGGCGATAAGAAATTCACCCCTCCACTTT
TRBJ1-5 . . TRBV11-2 CASSLNGQPQHF TGTGCCAGCAGCTTAAACGGTCAGCCCCAGCATTTT
TRBJ2-7 . . TRBV29-1 CSVTDYEQYF TGCAGCGTCACAGACTACGAGCAGTACTTC
TRBJ2-2 . . TRBV4-1 CASSQDSSANTGELFF TGCGCCAGCAGCCAAGATTCCAGCGCGAACACCGGGGAGCTGTTTTTT
TRBJ2-7 . . TRBV12-3/TRBV12-4 CASSWSSGYEQYF TGTGCCAGCAGTTGGAGTAGCGGCTACGAGCAGTACTTC
TRBJ2-3 . once TRBV6-5 CASRNVGHSTDTQYF TGTGCCAGCAGAAACGTAGGTCATAGCACAGATACGCAGTATTTT
TRBJ2-5 TRBD1 . TRBV11-2 CASSLDPGTGGWTQYF TGTGCCAGCAGCTTAGATCCCGGGACAGGTGGCTGGACCCAGTACTTC
TRBJ1-1 . . TRBV9 CASSVGRGEAFF TGTGCCAGCAGCGTAGGGCGGGGAGAAGCTTTCTTT
TRBJ2-3 . . TRBV27 CASTSRVRTDTQYF TGTGCCAGCACCTCAAGGGTGAGGACAGATACGCAGTATTTT
TRBJ2-7 . . TRBV5-1 CASSSRDQSSYEQYF TGCGCCAGCAGCTCCCGGGACCAGAGCTCCTACGAGCAGTACTTC
TRBJ2-7 . few TRBV5-1 CASSLEGGSEQYF TGCGCCAGCAGCTTGGAGGGGGGCAGCGAGCAGTACTTC